This TCR beta chain was identified in a study of blood T cell repertoires in COVID-19. For the study at large: Specimens from acute and convalescent COVID-19 originated in the United States, Italy and Spain.

Grouping used clinical history reported by participants in a survey and questionnaire. Generated by immunoSEQ multiplex PCR, the TCRdb table keeps only in-frame clones and is missing some. The table includes over 200,000 clones, approximately 80% detected once. The V and J ends lost 5 bases and 3 bases, in that order; junction bases with no gene match: 9. The germline V gene encodes CDR1 SGHVS and CDR2 FNYEAQ. This CDR3 has 15 amino acids. The sample comprised PBMCs or T cells enriched from blood (not recorded which). This sequence joins TRBV7-6 and TRBJ2-7, with TRBD2 identical over 8 bases. This clonotype originated in a man aged 55 to 70 who had recovered from COVID-19. The CDR3 sequence: CASSPRGGDGYEQYF. Here the CDR3 DNA reads TGTGCCAGCAGCCCCCGGGGGGGGGACGGCTACGAGCAGTACTTC. Full variable domain (rest looked up from reference TRBV7-6 and TRBJ2-7): GAGVSQSPRYKVTKRGQDVALRCDPISGHVSLYWYRQALGQGPEFLTYFNYEAQQDKSGLPNDRFSAERPEGSISTLTIQRTEQRDSAMYRCASSPRGGDGYEQYFGPGTRLTVT.